What follows are 31 T cell receptor beta chains derived from one specimen sequenced in a study of PD-1 blockade in classical Hodgkin lymphoma (TCRdb year 2020). Libraries were prepared through the immunoSEQ multiplex PCR assay. TCRdb took this table from immuneACCESS and kept in-frame rearrangements with V and J called. Such tables lack part of the clones; where checked against another copy, unresolved V genes explain under half of the gap, and the rest is unexplained. The sample table lists 15,000 to 20,000 clones, approximately 86% of them with a count of one. Together, the top ten hold almost 4% of the sample. The time point label corresponds to: newly diagnosed, previously untreated cHL patient sample. Sequencing was carried out using peripheral blood mononuclear cells (PBMCs). These TCRs come from a human donor with classical Hodgkin lymphoma.

The chain is built from TRBV30 and TRBJ1-4; 7 bases map to TRBD1. The V and J ends lost 3 bases and 6 bases, in that order; junction bases with no gene match: 7. Germline CDR1 reads GTSNPN; CDR2 reads SVGIG (reference sequence). This CDR3 spans 14 amino acids. DNA for the CDR3: TGTGCCTGGAGCGCGACAGGGCGGCATGAAAAACTGTTTTTT. Amino acid sequence: CAWSATGRHEKLFF.

This chain joins TRBV27 and TRBJ2-5, with 11 bases identical to TRBD2. Trimming took 2 bases from V and 7 from J; bases not matched to a gene: 9. CDR1 is MNHEY and CDR2 is SMNVEV in the germline V gene (reference sequence). This CDR3 is built from 16 residues. CDR3 bases: TGTGCCAGCAGTTTAGGACTAGCGGGTCCCGCCGGGACCCAGTACTTC. Residues: CASSLGLAGPAGTQYF.

The chain is built from TRBV7-9 and TRBJ2-5; TRBD1 aligns across 7 bases. CDR3 size: 14 residues. With 5 bases clipped from V and 5 bases from J, the junction kept 8 bases outside the gene matches. Per germline, CDR1 SEHNR and CDR2 FQNEAQ (reference sequence). The CDR3 nucleotides read TGTGCCAGCAGCGTTTCAGGGGGTTTGGAGACCCAGTACTTC. As protein: CASSVSGGLETQYF.

The chain has TRBV7-2 and TRBJ2-7; 8 bases align to TRBD2. Germline assignment: CDR1 SGHTA and CDR2 FQGNSA. The trim removed 0 bases at V and 12 bases at J, leaving 7 bases unmatched. The CDR3 is 13 amino acids. The CDR3, as DNA: TGTGCCAGCAGCTTAGCGGGGAGCGGGAGAAGGTACTTC. Translated: CASSLAGSGRRYF.

The chain uses TRBV29-1 and TRBJ1-5, with D possibly TRBD1 on 5 matching bases. Per germline, CDR1 SQVTM and CDR2 ANQGSEA. V dropped 4 bases and J dropped 2 bases, with 15 bases sitting between them. CDR3 length: 15 amino acids. The DNA for the CDR3 is TGCAGCGTTGCAATCGAAGGGGTAGGCAATCAGCCCCAGCATTTT. Its translation: CSVAIEGVGNQPQHF.

The DNA for the CDR3 is TGTGCCATCAGAAATGCTGGTATGGGCGCTGGGTATGGCTACACCTTC. Encoded protein: CAIRNAGMGAGYGYTF. This rearrangement joins TRBV10-3 to TRBJ1-2; D remains unclear. Germline CDR1 and CDR2: ENHRY and SYGVKD. This CDR3 is 16 amino acids long. V was shortened by 6 bases and J by 5 bases, with 22 bases between the two germline ends.

V gene TRBV28 combines with J gene TRBJ1-1, with D perhaps matching TRBD1 (6 bases). V was pared by 2 bases and J by 4 bases, with 14 bases between. The CDR3 consists of 15 residues. Germline V CDR1 and CDR2: MDHEN, SYDVKM. CDR3 loop: CASSLRGAWGTEAFF. CDR3 DNA sequence: TGTGCCAGCAGTTTAAGGGGGGCTTGGGGCACTGAAGCTTTCTTT.

The chain carries TRBV2 and TRBJ2-1; no clear D. Germline CDR1 reads SNHLY; CDR2 reads FYNNEI. V lost 7 bases, J lost 5 bases, and 6 bases lay in between. CDR3 size: 11 residues. The CDR3 nucleotides are TGTGCCAGCACCCGGAACAATGAGCAGTTCTTC. This translates into CASTRNNEQFF.

V and J are TRBV29-1 and TRBJ2-1; D not resolved. This CDR3 has 13 residues. V was clipped by 1 base and J by 4 bases, with 8 bases between them. Germline lookup yields CDR1 SQVTM and CDR2 ANQGSEA. The CDR3 is CSVEVVQYNEQFF. The CDR3 DNA reads as TGCAGCGTTGAAGTGGTACAGTACAATGAGCAGTTCTTC.

As DNA, the CDR3 is TGTGCCAGCAGCTCCCCCCGGACAGGGGGCGGCCACGAGCAGTACTTC. Residues: CASSSPRTGGGHEQYF. The chain uses TRBV7-2 and TRBJ2-7, with 11 bases fitting TRBD1. CDR3 length equals 16 residues. Germline CDR1 reads SGHTA; CDR2 reads FQGNSA. The V gene end was trimmed by 4 bases and the J gene end by 5 bases; junction bases not matched to a gene: 10.

This chain joins TRBV27 and TRBJ1-1, with D hard to call. Trimming left V 5 bases short and J 4 bases short, with 14 bases between. Germline V lookup: CDR1 MNHEY, CDR2 SMNVEV (reference sequence). This CDR3 contains 14 residues. For the CDR3, the DNA is TGTGCCAGCAGTCTCAGGTGGGCTGGCACTGAAGCTTTCTTT. Residues: CASSLRWAGTEAFF.

The V call is TRBV19, the J call TRBJ2-1; TRBD2 aligns across 10 bases. The CDR3 is made up of 15 amino acids. The trim removed 5 bases at V and 0 bases at J, leaving 1 base unmatched. The germline CDR1 and CDR2 sequences are LNHDA and SQIVND (reference sequence). CDR3 nucleotides: TGTGCCAGTAGTTCTAGCGGGAGCTCCTACAATGAGCAGTTCTTC. Amino acid sequence: CASSSSGSSYNEQFF.

The rearrangement joins TRBV11-2 to TRBJ2-2; TRBD2 might be the D (6 bases). The CDR3 extends over 15 amino acids. Looked up from germline, CDR1 is SGHAT and CDR2 is FQNNGV. Trimming cost V 0 bases and J 8 bases, with 13 bases left between them. CDR3 DNA: TGTGCCAGCAGCTTAGACCCTACGGGAGTTGGGGAGCTGTTTTTT. Translated, it gives CASSLDPTGVGELFF.

The rearrangement links TRBV30 to TRBJ1-4; 8 bases are a match to TRBD1. Germline-derived CDR1 and CDR2 are GTSNPN and SVGIG (reference sequence). The CDR3 is 16 amino acids. The V gene end was trimmed by 6 bases and the J gene end by 0 bases; junction bases not matched to a gene: 9. CDR3 sequence (DNA): TGTGCCTGTGCGGACAGGGTAGGGGCAACTAATGAAAAACTGTTTTTT. Encoded protein: CACADRVGATNEKLFF. The full variable domain, completed using reference TRBV30 and TRBJ1-4, is SQTIHQWPATLVQPVGSPLSLECTVEGTSNPNLYWYRQAAGRGLQLLFYSVGIGQISSEVPQNLSASRPQDRQFILSSKKLLLSDSGFYLCACADRVGATNEKLFFGSGTQLSVL.

The chain is built from TRBV7-9 and TRBJ2-5; D remains ambiguous. The V gene's germline CDR1 is SEHNR and CDR2 FQNEAQ (reference sequence). There are 13 residues in the CDR3. V gave up 5 bases and J gave up 1 base, with 8 bases separating them. The CDR3 DNA is TGTGCCAGCAGCCCCACCTTCCAAGAGACCCAGTACTTC. It translates to CASSPTFQETQYF.

The J gene is TRBJ1-1, the V gene TRBV5-7; no reliable D call. TRBV5-7 is assigned to the ORF class and has an uncertain function. This CDR3 region has 15 residues. Trimming cost V 4 bases and J 5 bases, with 18 bases left between them. The CDR3 DNA follows: TGTGCCAGCAGCGCGGTAGGCGGGAGCGAGACTGAAGCTTTCTTT. Translated: CASSAVGGSETEAFF.

V usage is TRBV7-2 and J usage is TRBJ2-1; the D gene is possibly TRBD1 (5 bases). Trimming took off 1 base at V and 5 bases at J, with 12 bases between the two ends. Germline assignment: CDR1 SGHTA and CDR2 FQGNSA. This CDR3 is 15 amino acids long. The CDR3 is CASSLVVRANNEQFF. As DNA, the CDR3 is TGTGCCAGCAGCTTAGTGGTCAGGGCGAACAATGAGCAGTTCTTC.

This chain joins TRBV7-8 and TRBJ2-1, with no clear D. CDR3 length: 15 amino acids. Trimming removed 4 bases from V and 0 bases from J, with 10 bases in between. Germline CDR1 is SGHVS and CDR2 is FQNEAQ. CDR3 amino acids: CASSSSHSSYNEQFF. As DNA, the CDR3 is TGTGCCAGCAGCTCCTCCCACAGCTCCTACAATGAGCAGTTCTTC.

This clone was detected once. The chain has TRBV18 and TRBJ2-2; TRBD1 matches 8 bases. This CDR3 comprises 15 residues. J gave up 4 bases and V 2 bases, and 3 bases lay outside the gene matches. Looked up from germline, CDR1 is KGHSH and CDR2 is LQKENI. This CDR3 is CASSPRQGPTGELFF. CDR3 sequence (DNA): TGTGCCAGCTCACCAAGACAGGGGCCCACCGGGGAGCTGTTTTTT. Full variable domain (rest looked up from reference TRBV18 and TRBJ2-2): NAGVMQNPRHLVRRRGQEARLRCSPMKGHSHVYWYRQLPEEGLKFMVYLQKENIIDESGMPKERFSAEFPKEGPSILRIQQVVRGDSAAYFCASSPRQGPTGELFFGEGSRLTVL.

The V gene is TRBV28, the J gene TRBJ2-2, with 10 nucleotides matching TRBD1. This CDR3 is built from 16 residues. With 8 bases clipped from V and 4 bases from J, the junction kept 10 bases outside the gene matches. The V gene's germline CDR1 is MDHEN and CDR2 SYDVKM. For the CDR3, the DNA is TGTGCCAGCGGAGGTGGACAGGGGGTTCGCACCGGGGAGCTGTTTTTT. It translates to CASGGGQGVRTGELFF.

The chain has TRBV6-5 and TRBJ2-2, with 10 bases identical to TRBD1. Germline assignment: CDR1 MNHEY and CDR2 SVGAGI. This CDR3 is built from 14 residues. V trimming: 6 bases; J trimming: 6 bases; junction bases outside the gene matches: 4. CDR3 nucleotide sequence: TGTGCCAGCAGCGACAGGGGGCGTGCCGGGGAGCTGTTTTTT. It is translated as CASSDRGRAGELFF.

The chain carries TRBV28 and TRBJ2-1, with 11 positions matching TRBD2. Per the germline V gene, CDR1 is MDHEN and CDR2 is SYDVKM. This CDR3 has 18 residues. With 2 bases clipped from V and 5 bases from J, the junction kept 11 bases outside the gene matches. The CDR3 loop reads CASSLLNRLAGLHNEQFF. The CDR3 region has the DNA TGTGCCAGCAGTTTACTAAACCGACTAGCGGGACTCCACAATGAGCAGTTCTTC.

The rearrangement joins TRBV19 to TRBJ2-3, with D possibly matching TRBD1 (7 bases). The CDR3 length is 15 residues. Trimming removed 2 bases from V and 0 bases from J, with 9 bases in between. Germline V CDR1 and CDR2: LNHDA, SQIVND (reference sequence). CDR3 DNA sequence: TGTGCCAGTAGTATACCAGGGGGGAGCACAGATACGCAGTATTTT. Protein product: CASSIPGGSTDTQYF.

The chain combines TRBV6-1 with TRBJ1-4; tentatively, D is TRBD1 (6 bases). CDR1 and CDR2 from the germline V gene are MNHNS and SASEGT. The CDR3 totals 14 residues. With 9 bases removed from V and 3 bases from J, the gap between germline ends came to 14 bases. Written as DNA, the CDR3 is TGTGCCAGTAGGGTCCGGACAGCTAATGAAAAACTGTTTTTT. Translation gives CASRVRTANEKLFF.

V usage is TRBV6-1 and J usage is TRBJ2-7; no reliable D call. V lost 0 bases and J lost 4, with 19 bases in between. Germline V CDR1 and CDR2: MNHNS, SASEGT. The length of the CDR3 is 17 residues. CDR3: CASSEAPSLRSAYEQYF. The CDR3, as DNA: TGTGCCAGCAGTGAAGCGCCCTCCTTACGGTCCGCTTACGAGCAGTACTTC.

The rearrangement joins TRBV9 to TRBJ2-1; D may be TRBD1 (8 bases). CDR1 SGDLS and CDR2 YYNGEE come from the germline V gene. Trimming removed 1 base from V and 4 bases from J, with 12 bases in between. The CDR3 consists of 15 residues. The CDR3 here is CASSVTGGGYNEQFF. CDR3 nucleotides: TGTGCCAGCAGCGTAACAGGGGGAGGGTACAATGAGCAGTTCTTC.

The V gene is TRBV19, the J gene TRBJ2-7; perhaps TRBD1 as D (6 bases). The CDR3 is 14 amino acids. Looked up from germline, CDR1 is LNHDA and CDR2 is SQIVND (reference sequence). The ends were cut back, 4 bases at V and 0 bases at J, with 10 bases in the middle. The DNA for the CDR3 is TGTGCCAGTAGTAGACAGGAGCACTCCTACGAGCAGTACTTC. Translation: CASSRQEHSYEQYF. Full variable domain (remainder filled in from reference TRBV19 and TRBJ2-7): DGGITQSPKYLFRKEGQNVTLSCEQNLNHDAMYWYRQDPGQGLRLIYYSQIVNDFQKGDIAEGYSVSREKKESFPLTVTSAQKNPTAFYLCASSRQEHSYEQYFGPGTRLTVT.

This clone was observed once. The J gene is TRBJ2-1, the V gene TRBV19, with 9 bases aligning to TRBD2. The CDR3 length is 16 residues. V shed 6 bases and J 1 base; nucleotides not matched to a gene: 7. Per germline, CDR1 LNHDA and CDR2 SQIVND (reference sequence). As DNA, the CDR3 is TGTGCCAGTAGACCCTTAGCGGGAGCGTCCTACAATGAGCAGTTCTTC. This sequence encodes CASRPLAGASYNEQFF.

This clone counts as large. This chain joins TRBV4-1 and TRBJ2-3; D might be TRBD2 (5 bases). The CDR3 runs 14 residues. CDR1 is MGHRA and CDR2 is YSYEKL in the germline V gene. Trimming stripped 4 bases from V and 5 bases from J, with 13 bases between. Here the CDR3 reads CASSPERIQDTQYF. The CDR3 DNA follows: TGCGCCAGCAGCCCCGAGCGGATTCAAGATACGCAGTATTTT.

This clone was seen only once. V is TRBV4-3 and J is TRBJ2-7, with 10 bases matching TRBD2. Germline CDR1 reads LGHNA; CDR2 reads YSLEER. The J segment lost 4 bases and the V segment lost 3 bases, leaving 6 bases of the junction unmatched. The CDR3 contains 15 residues. CDR3 region: CASSHGLAEQYEQYF. CDR3 bases: TGCGCCAGCAGCCACGGACTAGCGGAGCAATACGAGCAGTACTTC.

The chain links TRBV5-4 to TRBJ2-3; D is unresolved. The CDR3 extends over 14 amino acids. Germline values: CDR1 SGHNT, CDR2 YYREEE (reference sequence). Trimming shortened V by 2 bases and J by 3 bases, and 10 bases separated the two germline ends. The CDR3 protein is CASSLRSNTDTQYF. CDR3 in DNA: TGTGCCAGCAGCTTACGTAGTAATACAGATACGCAGTATTTT. Based on the CDR3 plus reference TRBV5-4 and TRBJ2-3, the full variable domain is ETGVTQSPTHLIKTRGQQVTLRCSSQSGHNTVSWYQQALGQGPQFIFQYYREEENGRGNFPPRFSGLQFPNYSSELNVNALELDDSALYLCASSLRSNTDTQYFGPGTRLTVL.